A single TCR beta chain is shown here with its context. This clonotype was counted a few times. Its antigen remains unidentified. There are no base qualities to consult, and no much larger clone falls within one base. The V end gives up 5 bases and the J end 10 bases, leaving 5 bases in the junction not matched to a gene. Including the terminal cysteine and phenylalanine, the CDR3 comprises 13 residues. Only CDR3 DNA is held: 39 bases, read in frame from base 1. Looking up the germline V gene yields CDR1 SNHLY and CDR2 FYNNEI. Sequencing was performed on an Illumina NovaSeq 6000. TCRalpha and TCRbeta cDNA libraries were constructed by 5'RACE with constant-segment primers, with sample barcodes and unique molecular identifiers being introduced. RNA was extracted from every sample with Trizol reagent. Libraries were amplified in two PCR steps, with a second sample barcode and Illumina TruSeq adapters added in the second step. The libraries were sequenced on an Illumina NovaSeq using 2 x 150 bp paired-end reads. Concerning the study's data processing: Demultiplexing of reads and collapsing into UMI-guided consensus sequences were performed with migec v1.2.7. Using mixcr v2.1.11, the UMI consensuses were aligned to TRA and TRB V and J templates and assembled into clonotypes. Clonotypes were classified as expanded or contracted when called significant by both edgeR and NoisET, with noise models trained on biological replicates. For edgeR calls, a false discovery rate-adjusted p below 0.01 and a log2 fold-change threshold of 1 were applied. As an exploratory analysis of dynamics, max-normalized trajectories of the 1000 most abundant clonotypes were examined by PCA with hierarchical clustering. The CD4 or CD8 phenotype of responding clones was assigned using the separately sequenced CD4+ and CD8+ repertoires. Starting from the raw public reads, TCRdb applied fastp trimming at Q25, assembled clones with MiXCR and retained in-frame beta chains. Each CDR3 protein appears once, grouped with its most common genes and DNA. The V and J calls here are based on TCRdb, not the publication. Within this sample are some 180,000 distinct CDR3 sequences, with 10% to 15% of them counted one time only. 3.3% of the sample belongs to the ten largest clones.

Ficoll-Paque density gradient centrifugation was the method used to isolate PBMCs. This sample is part of a study of T-cell memory formation after mild COVID-19 (dated by TCRdb to the early 2020s). About the investigation overall: Most TCR sequence clusters were specific to one of the two donors. T-cell clones expanding and contracting after mild COVID-19 in a couple of donors were tracked by longitudinal TCRalpha and TCRbeta repertoire sequencing. Two young, previously healthy adult volunteers made up the cohort, one male and one female.

The investigation overall reported the following: Only a couple of mild cases were covered in the study, and larger cohorts including severe cases with pre-infection samples were considered necessary. Clones contracting from day 15 to 85 had balanced CD4/CD8 phenotypes, while a second wave expanding from day 15 to 37 was biased towards CD4+. Contracting CD4+ clones turned up mainly in the CM and EM memory subsets, whereas EMRA was where CD8+ clones were enriched. The second-wave clones that peaked on day 37 were not confirmed to be SARS-CoV-2 specific. Some responding clones were detected in pre-infection memory, which suggested that pre-existing cross-reactive memory T cells had joined the SARS-CoV-2 response.

The receptor comes from a man between 18 and 35 years old who had mild COVID-19 (a few samples of this study predate the infection). The sample titles of this study are shuffled in the database, so cell type and time point are left out; the donor was told from shared clones. Recombination joined TRBV2 with TRBJ1-6; TRBD1 fits 7 bases in the junction. Material: PBMCs or a T cell subset sorted from them (not recorded which). The DNA is TGTGCCAGCAGTAGACAGGGCGACTCACCCCTCCACTTT. It specifies CASSRQGDSPLHF.